Presented here are 11 T cell receptor beta chains from one specimen sequenced in a study of blood T cell repertoires in COVID-19. Here immunoSEQ multiplex PCR was the method, and the copy in TCRdb shows in-frame clones only, minus some. The sample has 140,000 or so clones, roughly 80% seen once; the top ten hold about 4%. The specimen sequenced was peripheral blood. The source is a man aged 65 to 79 who had recovered from COVID-19.

The chain is built from TRBV5-6 and TRBJ1-3, with D possibly being TRBD1 (6 bases). Trimming shortened V by 4 bases and J by 0 bases, and 8 bases separated the two germline ends. Germline V gene sequence: CDR1 SGHDT, CDR2 YYEEEE. This CDR3 is built from 14 residues. The chain's CDR3 is CASSVDSSGNTIYF. The CDR3 DNA follows: TGTGCCAGCAGCGTGGACAGCTCTGGAAACACCATATATTTT.

In its sample, this clone was seen a few times. The chain joins TRBV2 to TRBJ2-3; 9 bases are a match to TRBD1. In germline, CDR1 is SNHLY, CDR2 FYNNEI. This CDR3 is built from 16 residues. The ends lost 4 bases at V and 4 bases at J; junction bases unmatched: 9. The CDR3 is CASSADRGRGSDTQYF. The CDR3, as DNA: TGTGCCAGCAGTGCGGACAGGGGCCGGGGATCAGATACGCAGTATTTT.

In DNA form, the CDR3 reads TGTGCCTGGAGTCGACAGCCGAGGAACACTGAAGCTTTCTTT. Translated, it gives CAWSRQPRNTEAFF. The chain has TRBV30 and TRBJ1-1; D perhaps matches TRBD1 (5 bases). V lost 2 bases, J lost 1 base, and 11 bases lay in between. Germline V lookup: CDR1 GTSNPN, CDR2 SVGIG (reference sequence). CDR3 length equals 14 residues. Based on the CDR3 plus reference TRBV30 and TRBJ1-1, the full variable domain is SQTIHQWPATLVQPVGSPLSLECTVEGTSNPNLYWYRQAAGRGLQLLFYSVGIGQISSEVPQNLSASRPQDRQFILSSKKLLLSDSGFYLCAWSRQPRNTEAFFGQGTRLTVV.

The rearrangement links TRBV27 to TRBJ2-1; D is possibly TRBD2 (7 bases). Germline V gives CDR1 MNHEY, CDR2 SMNVEV (reference sequence). This CDR3 is built from 18 residues. V was clipped by 3 bases and J by 4 bases, with 22 bases between them. CDR3 coding DNA: TGTGCCAGCAGTTTGACCCAGGGGCTAGCGGAGGCGTACAATGAGCAGTTCTTC. Its translation: CASSLTQGLAEAYNEQFF.

The V call is TRBV19, the J call TRBJ2-3, with 12 bases identical to TRBD2. The trim removed 6 bases at V and 3 bases at J, leaving 4 bases unmatched. Germline loops: CDR1 LNHDA, CDR2 SQIVND (reference sequence). This CDR3 comprises 15 residues. The CDR3 DNA is TGTGCCAGTAGCAGACTAGCGGGAGTGACAGATACGCAGTATTTT. Translating it yields CASSRLAGVTDTQYF.

This clone was seen a handful of times. The gene calls are TRBV4-3 and TRBJ2-1; D remains unclear. CDR3 length equals 14 residues. In germline, CDR1 is LGHNA, CDR2 YSLEER. V lost 3 bases, J lost 0 bases, and 6 bases lay in between. Here the CDR3 reads CASSHVSSYNEQFF. As DNA, the CDR3 is TGCGCCAGCAGCCATGTTAGCTCCTACAATGAGCAGTTCTTC.

The V call is TRBV27, the J call TRBJ1-2, with 7 bases that match TRBD1. Germline CDR1 is MNHEY and CDR2 is SMNVEV (reference sequence). The trim removed 2 bases at V and 2 bases at J, leaving 2 bases unmatched. The CDR3 is made up of 14 amino acids. The CDR3 nucleotides are TGTGCCAGCAGTTTAAACAGGGGAAACTATGGCTACACCTTC. Encoded protein: CASSLNRGNYGYTF.

The chain couples TRBV6-5 to TRBJ2-5; 7 bases agree with TRBD2. The CDR3 length is 14 residues. V shed 4 bases, J shed 1 base, and the junction held 3 bases outside the gene matches. Germline assignment: CDR1 MNHEY and CDR2 SVGAGI. The CDR3 reads CASSSLAVQETQYF. CDR3 DNA: TGTGCCAGCAGTTCTCTAGCGGTCCAAGAGACCCAGTACTTC.

CDR3 region: CASRPSGRGSYNEQFF. The CDR3 region has the DNA TGCGCCAGCAGGCCCAGCGGGAGGGGCTCCTACAATGAGCAGTTCTTC. This chain connects TRBV23-1 to TRBJ2-1; 10 bases align to TRBD2. TRBV23-1 is reported as an ORF; its role is uncertain. The CDR3 consists of 16 residues. J lost 0 bases, V lost 6 bases, and 5 bases had no gene match.

DNA for the CDR3: TGTGCCAGCAGTTCCGGGGGTCTTCCGTACGAGCAGTACTTC. Amino acid sequence: CASSSGGLPYEQYF. The J gene is TRBJ2-7, the V gene TRBV6-5; possible D gene TRBD2, 6 bases. The ends were cut back, 4 bases at V and 4 bases at J, with 14 bases in the middle. Germline V gives CDR1 MNHEY, CDR2 SVGAGI. The length of the CDR3 is 14 residues.

V usage is TRBV19 and J usage is TRBJ2-2; 8 nucleotides agree with TRBD1. CDR1 LNHDA and CDR2 SQIVND come from the germline V gene (reference sequence). The CDR3 has 18 residues. The ends lost 7 bases at V and 0 bases at J; junction bases unmatched: 13. The CDR3 here is CASTVGQGSVANTGELFF. The CDR3 coding sequence is TGTGCCAGTACCGTCGGACAGGGTTCGGTCGCGAACACCGGGGAGCTGTTTTTT.